The rows below give T cell receptor beta chains drawn from one sample of a study of T cells after yellow fever vaccination. TCRdb called the 5' RACE reads again in MiXCR, with one record for every CDR3 protein. In the table there are approximately 300,000 distinct CDR3 sequences, 8% to 10% of which are singletons. Sequenced here: PBMCs, sampled on the day of the first yellow fever vaccination. All receptors come from a man younger than 30 who received the YFV17D yellow fever vaccine. Each CDR3 is given with its conserved first and last residue. A D gene is named only where the DNA matches it firmly. The size entry is marked missing in some rows and otherwise reads once, few, many or a size class.

j_call: TRBJ2-7
v_call: TRBV7-7
d_call: TRBD2
clone_size: few
cdr3_aa: CASTTEPGRDYEQYF
cdr3_nt: TGTGCCAGCACCACCGAGCCAGGGAGGGACTACGAGCAGTACTTC

j_call: TRBJ1-5
v_call: TRBV6-1
d_call: NA
clone_size: few
cdr3_aa: CASSDGVGPAQVGNQPQHF
cdr3_nt: TGTGCCAGCAGTGATGGGGTTGGCCCGGCCCAAGTGGGCAATCAGCCCCAGCATTTT

j_call: TRBJ2-3
v_call: TRBV20-1
d_call: NA
clone_size: NA
cdr3_aa: CSASSSTDTQYF
cdr3_nt: TGCAGTGCTAGTTCCAGCACAGATACGCAGTATTTT

j_call: TRBJ2-5
v_call: TRBV4-2
d_call: TRBD1
clone_size: few
cdr3_aa: CASSQKTGSGETQYF
cdr3_nt: TGTGCCAGCAGCCAGAAGACAGGGTCTGGGGAGACCCAGTACTTC

j_call: TRBJ1-5
v_call: TRBV7-6
d_call: NA
clone_size: few
cdr3_aa: CASSPVGPGNQPQHF
cdr3_nt: TGTGCCAGCAGCCCCGTGGGGCCGGGGAATCAGCCCCAGCATTTT

j_call: TRBJ2-1
v_call: TRBV11-2
d_call: NA
clone_size: NA
cdr3_aa: CASSLAATPYNEQFF
cdr3_nt: TGTGCCAGCAGCTTGGCTGCCACCCCTTACAATGAGCAGTTCTTC

j_call: TRBJ2-3
v_call: TRBV4-2
d_call: NA
clone_size: many
cdr3_aa: CASSQGGLPGTDTQYF
cdr3_nt: TGTGCCAGCAGTCAAGGGGGACTACCGGGAACAGATACGCAGTATTTT

j_call: TRBJ2-1
v_call: TRBV5-4
d_call: TRBD2
clone_size: few
cdr3_aa: CASSFLAGFLDEQFF
cdr3_nt: TGTGCCAGCAGCTTTCTAGCGGGTTTTCTCGATGAGCAGTTCTTC

j_call: TRBJ2-5
v_call: TRBV11-2
d_call: TRBD2
clone_size: many
cdr3_aa: CASTSWTSGVETQYF
cdr3_nt: TGTGCCAGCACCTCCTGGACTAGCGGGGTCGAGACCCAGTACTTC

j_call: TRBJ2-7
v_call: TRBV5-1
d_call: TRBD1
clone_size: NA
cdr3_aa: CASSPPGQGRGEQYF
cdr3_nt: TGCGCCAGCAGCCCTCCGGGACAGGGGAGAGGCGAGCAGTACTTC

j_call: TRBJ1-5
v_call: TRBV4-1
d_call: TRBD1
clone_size: NA
cdr3_aa: CASSQGGGRGWITDTQHF
cdr3_nt: TGCGCCAGCAGCCAAGGGGGGGGCAGGGGGTGGATCACAGATACGCAGCATTTT

j_call: TRBJ2-5
v_call: TRBV2
d_call: NA
clone_size: NA
cdr3_aa: CASSGLEETQYF
cdr3_nt: TGTGCCAGCAGTGGACTAGAAGAGACCCAGTACTTC

j_call: TRBJ2-1
v_call: TRBV5-1
d_call: TRBD2
clone_size: NA
cdr3_aa: CASSLARGEGSNEQFF
cdr3_nt: TGCGCCAGCAGCTTGGCCCGGGGGGAGGGTTCCAATGAGCAGTTCTTC

j_call: TRBJ2-3
v_call: TRBV23-1
d_call: NA
clone_size: NA
cdr3_aa: CASWDSTDTQYF
cdr3_nt: TGCGCCAGCTGGGACAGCACAGATACGCAGTATTTT

j_call: TRBJ1-6
v_call: TRBV27
d_call: NA
clone_size: few
cdr3_aa: CASSVTHSEDNSPLHF
cdr3_nt: TGTGCCAGCAGCGTCACTCACAGTGAAGATAATTCACCCCTCCACTTT

j_call: TRBJ1-4
v_call: TRBV11-1
d_call: TRBD1
clone_size: many
cdr3_aa: CASSVGQGKEKLFF
cdr3_nt: TGTGCCAGCAGCGTCGGACAGGGGAAAGAAAAACTGTTTTTT

j_call: TRBJ2-7
v_call: TRBV11-2
d_call: NA
clone_size: NA
cdr3_aa: CASSLEIVTLYEQYF
cdr3_nt: TGTGCCAGCAGCTTAGAAATTGTGACCCTCTACGAGCAGTACTTC

j_call: TRBJ2-7
v_call: TRBV19
d_call: NA
clone_size: NA
cdr3_aa: CASSIDGYDQYF
cdr3_nt: TGTGCCAGTAGTATAGACGGCTACGACCAGTACTTC

j_call: TRBJ1-2
v_call: TRBV5-8
d_call: NA
clone_size: NA
cdr3_aa: CASSLPPGNYGYTF
cdr3_nt: TGTGCCAGCAGCTTGCCGCCGGGAAACTATGGCTACACCTTC

j_call: TRBJ2-3
v_call: TRBV7-6
d_call: TRBD1
clone_size: few
cdr3_aa: CASSPHRGQSGDTQYF
cdr3_nt: TGTGCCAGCAGCCCCCACAGGGGCCAAAGTGGGGATACGCAGTATTTT

j_call: TRBJ1-6
v_call: TRBV18
d_call: NA
clone_size: few
cdr3_aa: CASSPGTGRPKPLHF
cdr3_nt: TGTGCCAGCTCACCGGGAACAGGCCGCCCCAAGCCCCTCCACTTT

j_call: TRBJ2-3
v_call: TRBV6-2/TRBV6-3
d_call: TRBD2
clone_size: few
cdr3_aa: CASSWSLAGFTDTQYF
cdr3_nt: TGTGCCAGCAGCTGGTCCCTAGCGGGTTTTACAGATACGCAGTATTTT

j_call: TRBJ1-1
v_call: TRBV7-2
d_call: NA
clone_size: NA
cdr3_aa: CASSLAERAGAFF
cdr3_nt: TGTGCCAGCAGCTTAGCGGAGCGGGCTGGGGCTTTCTTT

j_call: TRBJ2-7
v_call: TRBV7-8
d_call: TRBD1
clone_size: many
cdr3_aa: CASSPPLRTGGYEQYF
cdr3_nt: TGTGCCAGCAGCCCACCGCTAAGGACAGGGGGCTACGAGCAGTACTTC

j_call: TRBJ1-4
v_call: TRBV7-9
d_call: NA
clone_size: few
cdr3_aa: CASSLGWTTNEKLFF
cdr3_nt: TGTGCCAGCAGCTTAGGCTGGACAACTAATGAAAAACTGTTTTTT

j_call: TRBJ1-4
v_call: TRBV3-1
d_call: NA
clone_size: many
cdr3_aa: CASSPTGNEKLFF
cdr3_nt: TGTGCCAGCAGCCCTACCGGTAATGAAAAACTGTTTTTT

j_call: TRBJ1-1
v_call: TRBV7-2
d_call: NA
clone_size: few
cdr3_aa: CASSRAPGTEAFF
cdr3_nt: TGTGCCAGCAGCCGGGCTCCGGGAACTGAAGCTTTCTTT

j_call: TRBJ2-3
v_call: TRBV12-5
d_call: NA
clone_size: many
cdr3_aa: CASVRGTDTQYF
cdr3_nt: TGTGCTAGTGTCCGGGGCACAGATACGCAGTATTTT

j_call: TRBJ1-2
v_call: TRBV10-2
d_call: NA
clone_size: few
cdr3_aa: CASSERGAVNYGYTF
cdr3_nt: TGCGCCAGCAGTGAAAGGGGGGCCGTCAACTATGGCTACACCTTC

j_call: TRBJ1-2
v_call: TRBV7-9
d_call: NA
clone_size: NA
cdr3_aa: CASSLAGGGRGYTF
cdr3_nt: TGTGCCAGCAGCTTAGCCGGTGGGGGGCGCGGCTACACCTTC

j_call: TRBJ2-1
v_call: TRBV9
d_call: NA
clone_size: NA
cdr3_aa: CASSESVDEQFF
cdr3_nt: TGTGCCAGCAGCGAATCCGTGGATGAGCAGTTCTTC